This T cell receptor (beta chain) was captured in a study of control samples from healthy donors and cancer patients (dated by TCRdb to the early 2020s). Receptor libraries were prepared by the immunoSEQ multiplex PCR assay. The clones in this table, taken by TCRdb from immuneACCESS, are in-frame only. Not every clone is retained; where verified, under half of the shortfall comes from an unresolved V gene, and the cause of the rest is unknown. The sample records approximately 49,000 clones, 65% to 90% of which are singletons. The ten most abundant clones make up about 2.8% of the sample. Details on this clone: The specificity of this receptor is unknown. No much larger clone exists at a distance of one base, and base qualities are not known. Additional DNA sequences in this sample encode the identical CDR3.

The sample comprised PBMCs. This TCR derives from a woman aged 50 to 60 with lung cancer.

Here the CDR3 is given as CASSWTSQETQYF. The nucleotides are TGTGCCAGCAGTTGGACGAGCCAAGAGACCCAGTACTTC. This receptor chain uses TRBV6-5 and TRBJ2-5; there is no confident call for the D gene. Including the terminal cysteine and phenylalanine, the CDR3 comprises 13 residues. Only CDR3 DNA is held: 39 bases, read in frame from base 1. V is pared back by 4 bases and J by 1 base, with 7 bases lying between the germline termini. Looking up the germline V gene yields CDR1 MNHEY and CDR2 SVGAGI.